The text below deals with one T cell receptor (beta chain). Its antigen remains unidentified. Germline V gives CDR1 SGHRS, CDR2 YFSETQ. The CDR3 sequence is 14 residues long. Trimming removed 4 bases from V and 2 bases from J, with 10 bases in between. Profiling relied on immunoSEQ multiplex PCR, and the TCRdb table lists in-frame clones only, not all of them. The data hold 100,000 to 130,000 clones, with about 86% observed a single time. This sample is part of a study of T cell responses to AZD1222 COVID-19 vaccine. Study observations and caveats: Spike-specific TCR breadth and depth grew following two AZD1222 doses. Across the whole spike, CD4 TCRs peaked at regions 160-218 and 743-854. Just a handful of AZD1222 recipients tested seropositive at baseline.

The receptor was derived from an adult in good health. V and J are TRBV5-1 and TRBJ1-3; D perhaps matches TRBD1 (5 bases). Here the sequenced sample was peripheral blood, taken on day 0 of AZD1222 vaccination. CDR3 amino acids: CASSPGTPGNTIYF. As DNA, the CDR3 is TGCGCCAGCAGCCCGGGGACGCCTGGAAACACCATATATTTT.